A selection of T cell receptor beta chains follows, all from one sample in a study of T cells expressing NK-cell markers. TCRdb re-called the 5' RACE reads and shows each CDR3 protein once, DNA omitted. The sample's table shows 500,000 to 700,000 distinct CDR3 sequences. Sequencing input: blood T cells: a sorted CD56 or NKG2C T cell subset, CD4+ or CD8+ T cells, or bulk PBMC T cells (not recorded which). The receptors shown here come from a man between 18 and 29 years old in good health. The CDR3 runs from the conserved cysteine through the conserved F or W.

j_call: TRBJ2-1
v_call: TRBV18
cdr3_aa: CASSPWATGGNEQFF

j_call: TRBJ1-5
v_call: TRBV6-1
cdr3_aa: CASLSGTAYQPQHF

j_call: TRBJ1-2
v_call: TRBV6-5
cdr3_aa: CASSYGPNYGYTF

j_call: TRBJ2-1
v_call: TRBV29-1
cdr3_aa: CSVEFGRGLSNEQFF

j_call: TRBJ2-1
v_call: TRBV28
cdr3_aa: CASRTDDQGAYEQFF

j_call: TRBJ2-2
v_call: TRBV4-2
cdr3_aa: CASSQRASGTTGELFF

j_call: TRBJ2-1
v_call: TRBV27
cdr3_aa: CASSLSGRGYNEQFF

j_call: TRBJ1-5
v_call: TRBV5-1
cdr3_aa: CASSLGILGQPQHF

j_call: TRBJ2-5
v_call: TRBV6-5
cdr3_aa: CASSYLGQSETQYF

j_call: TRBJ2-5
v_call: TRBV2
cdr3_aa: CASSTFTGSKTQYF

j_call: TRBJ2-2
v_call: TRBV5-6
cdr3_aa: CASSFPTVSGSDNTGELFF

j_call: TRBJ2-2
v_call: TRBV5-1
cdr3_aa: CASSLNQGKVRAGELFF

j_call: TRBJ2-1
v_call: TRBV7-3
cdr3_aa: CASSSTALGLAVYNEQFF

j_call: TRBJ2-3
v_call: TRBV29-1
cdr3_aa: CSVDSIAGYTDTQYF

j_call: TRBJ1-6
v_call: TRBV20-1
cdr3_aa: CSASYQAGGSPLHF

j_call: TRBJ1-2
v_call: TRBV20-1
cdr3_aa: CIARVAGGRDYGYTF

j_call: TRBJ2-5
v_call: TRBV5-1
cdr3_aa: CASSSGPGTGVGETQYF

j_call: TRBJ2-7
v_call: TRBV12-3/TRBV12-4
cdr3_aa: CASSFLAGGEQYF

j_call: TRBJ1-1
v_call: TRBV11-3
cdr3_aa: CASSLGPQGRKGTEAFF

j_call: TRBJ1-2
v_call: TRBV7-9
cdr3_aa: CASSPLTGGVDGYTF

j_call: TRBJ1-3
v_call: TRBV12-3/TRBV12-4
cdr3_aa: CASSILSSGNTIYF

j_call: TRBJ2-1
v_call: TRBV24-1
cdr3_aa: CATSDSLRLRQGAKNEQFF

j_call: TRBJ2-1
v_call: TRBV7-9
cdr3_aa: CASSPSPGQGFYNEQFF

j_call: TRBJ1-6
v_call: TRBV9
cdr3_aa: CASSSGQLNSPLHF

j_call: TRBJ2-2
v_call: TRBV3-1
cdr3_aa: CASSRMAGMAGELFF

j_call: TRBJ2-1
v_call: TRBV20-1
cdr3_aa: CRGLAGVGEQFF

j_call: TRBJ1-1
v_call: TRBV7-2
cdr3_aa: CASSHRNTEAFF

j_call: TRBJ2-1
v_call: TRBV20-1
cdr3_aa: CSAPHPLAGATSIFNNEQFF

j_call: TRBJ1-6
v_call: TRBV10-2
cdr3_aa: CASRGTGRLSSYNSPLHF